Listed below are T cell receptor beta chains from one sample, sequenced in a study of monozygotic twins with cystic fibrosis. Sequencing used immunoSEQ multiplex PCR; TCRdb keeps in-frame clones, though not all of them. The table lists 30,000 to 40,000 clones, approximately 90% of them singletons, with approximately 0.19% in the top ten. Sequencing was done on a sample of blood. All receptors derive from a boy aged 2 to 10 with cystic fibrosis. Both conserved end residues are part of each CDR3.

CDR3aa: CASSNDRGITEAFF
v_gene: TRBV2
j_gene: TRBJ1-1

CDR3aa: CASSLTTQETQYF
v_gene: TRBV11-3
j_gene: TRBJ2-5

CDR3aa: CASSVGTDVEKLFF
v_gene: TRBV5-1
j_gene: TRBJ1-4

CDR3aa: CASSEGGTSYEQYF
v_gene: TRBV6-1
j_gene: TRBJ2-7

CDR3aa: CSVDNEYEQYF
v_gene: TRBV29-1
j_gene: TRBJ2-7

CDR3aa: CATSRTLSGERNTEAFF
v_gene: TRBV15
j_gene: TRBJ1-1

CDR3aa: CASSSVGTTYNEQFF
v_gene: TRBV5-1
j_gene: TRBJ2-1

CDR3aa: CASSLGLGRAAEKLFF
v_gene: TRBV5-1
j_gene: TRBJ1-4

CDR3aa: CASSARLAGGPGELFF
v_gene: TRBV27
j_gene: TRBJ2-2

CDR3aa: CASRRPAQGGELFF
v_gene: TRBV2
j_gene: TRBJ2-2

CDR3aa: CATSRRGEQFF
v_gene: TRBV15
j_gene: TRBJ2-1

CDR3aa: CASSFGGSYNEQFF
v_gene: TRBV5-1
j_gene: TRBJ2-1

CDR3aa: CAIQSRKNNSPLHF
v_gene: TRBV6-5
j_gene: TRBJ1-6

CDR3aa: CASSLKRDSSYEQYF
v_gene: TRBV4-2
j_gene: TRBJ2-7

CDR3aa: CASRSTGTFNLLHF
v_gene: TRBV6-5
j_gene: TRBJ1-6

CDR3aa: CASSRWGGANTGELFF
v_gene: TRBV27
j_gene: TRBJ2-2

CDR3aa: CASSLAGTSGGQQFF
v_gene: TRBV7-2
j_gene: TRBJ2-1

CDR3aa: CASSPTGLAAGGTDTQYF
v_gene: TRBV7-2
j_gene: TRBJ2-3

CDR3aa: CASSRGAVYYGYTF
v_gene: TRBV5-1
j_gene: TRBJ1-2

CDR3aa: CASSTTLKSSTDTQYF
v_gene: TRBV9
j_gene: TRBJ2-3

CDR3aa: CASSTRLPTPRNNSPLHF
v_gene: TRBV21-1
j_gene: TRBJ1-6

CDR3aa: CASSAPGQGDIQYF
v_gene: TRBV11-2
j_gene: TRBJ2-4

CDR3aa: CASSPPLATGNTIYF
v_gene: TRBV5-1
j_gene: TRBJ1-3

CDR3aa: CASSLTSGGLDEQYF
v_gene: TRBV7-9
j_gene: TRBJ2-7

CDR3aa: CASSWDSSYEQYF
v_gene: TRBV19
j_gene: TRBJ2-7

CDR3aa: CASSLAGGDSQETQYF
v_gene: TRBV5-1
j_gene: TRBJ2-5

CDR3aa: CASSFSLAGSNTGELFF
v_gene: TRBV7-2
j_gene: TRBJ2-2

CDR3aa: CASSKVSGTNYEQYF
v_gene: TRBV21-1
j_gene: TRBJ2-7

CDR3aa: CASSEGGYGYTF
v_gene: TRBV6-5
j_gene: TRBJ1-2

CDR3aa: CASSQDRTGHGYTF
v_gene: TRBV4-3
j_gene: TRBJ1-2

CDR3aa: CASRLAGYTYEQYF
v_gene: TRBV6-1
j_gene: TRBJ2-7

CDR3aa: CASSLTDRGGPEQYF
v_gene: TRBV5-6
j_gene: TRBJ2-7

CDR3aa: CASSPPSAYTGELFF
v_gene: TRBV18
j_gene: TRBJ2-2